Below are 26 T cell receptor beta chains sequenced from a single sample in a study of blood T cells in healthy people across ages. For the second PCR, which ran for about 6 to 11 cycles, a sample-barcoded 5' primer and a J-beta primer mix were used. Each CDR3 protein is one row after TCRdb ran MiXCR on the 5' RACE reads. Of 450,000 to 700,000 distinct CDR3 sequences listed, 25% to 30% were seen once; the top ten hold less than 20%. What was sequenced was blood. The receptor source for this set is a woman in her 70s in good health.

On this clonotype: Compared with germline, one end of the junction differs, possibly owing to a read error. The gene calls are TRBV6-5 and TRBJ2-7, with no clear D. This CDR3 comprises 14 residues. Germline V lookup: CDR1 MNHEY, CDR2 SVGAGI. CDR3 coding DNA: TGTGCCAGCAGTTCGGCAGGTCTTGTCCACGAGCAGTATTTC. Amino acids: CASSSAGLVHEQYF.

Concerning this clonotype itself: The junction departs from the called germline gene at one end, perhaps through a read error. The V call is TRBV18, the J call TRBJ2-5, with a weak D call TRBD2 (5 bases). This CDR3 spans 15 amino acids. The V gene's germline CDR1 is KGHSH and CDR2 LQKENI. The CDR3 DNA reads as TGTGTCAGCTCACAAGGGCGGCCGGGGCAAGAGACCCAGTACTTC. It codes for CVSSQGRPGQETQYF. Drawing the rest from reference TRBV18 and TRBJ2-5, the complete variable domain is NAGVMQNPRHLVRRRGQEARLRCSPMKGHSHVYWYRQLPEEGLKFMVYLQKENIIDESGMPKERFSAEFPKEGPSILRIQQVVRGDSAAYFCVSSQGRPGQETQYFGPGTRLLVL.

The rearrangement joins TRBV20-1 to TRBJ2-1, with TRBD2 identical over 7 bases. This CDR3 region has 15 residues. Trimming removed 5 bases from V and 6 bases from J; junction bases left unmatched: 13. Germline CDR1 DFQATT, CDR2 SNEGSKA (reference sequence). Written as DNA, the CDR3 is TGCAGTGCTGCCCGGGGGGAGTCGGGGGGCAATGAGCAGTTCTTC. This sequence encodes CSAARGESGGNEQFF.

The chain combines TRBV6-5 with TRBJ2-3; 7 bases match TRBD2. Germline V gene data show CDR1 as MNHEY and CDR2 as SVGAGI. Unmatched junction bases numbered 5, after V lost 0 bases and J lost 2 bases. The CDR3 runs to 16 residues. CDR3 sequence (DNA): TGTGCCAGCAGTTACTCGCGGGAGCCAGACACAGATACGCAGTATTTT. Amino acid sequence: CASSYSREPDTDTQYF.

This clonotype was detected only a few times. The junction does not match germline at one end; this may be a read error. The V gene is TRBV7-9, the J gene TRBJ1-4; D gene ambiguous. This CDR3 has 14 amino acids. Germline assignment: CDR1 SEHNR and CDR2 FQNEAQ (reference sequence). The CDR3 DNA is TGTGCCAGTAGCTTAAATTCCGGGAGTGAAAAACTGTTTTTT. This encodes CASSLNSGSEKLFF.

Here the CDR3 reads CSVERGGASQETQYF. CDR3 nucleotide sequence: TGCAGCGTTGAGCGAGGGGGCGCGAGTCAAGAGACCCAGTACTTC. The rearrangement uses TRBV29-1 and TRBJ2-5; 7 bases fit TRBD1. Germline values: CDR1 SQVTM, CDR2 ANQGSEA. The CDR3 runs to 15 residues. The J segment lost 2 bases and the V segment lost 3 bases, leaving 9 bases of the junction unmatched.

The chain recombines TRBV6-2 or TRBV6-3 with TRBJ1-5; D is undetermined. V was cut by 4 bases and J by 1 base, with 11 bases left in between. CDR3 length: 15 amino acids. The germline V gene encodes CDR1 MNHEY and CDR2 SVGEGT. CDR3 sequence (DNA): TGTGCCAGCAGTTCCCAACACCTAAGCAATCAGCCCCAGCATTTT. Amino acids: CASSSQHLSNQPQHF.

V and J are TRBV10-3 and TRBJ1-1; 7 positions match TRBD1. The V and J ends lost 6 bases and 6 bases, in that order; junction bases with no gene match: 13. Looked up from germline, CDR1 is ENHRY and CDR2 is SYGVKD. The CDR3 has 15 residues. The CDR3 DNA sequence: TGTGCCATCAGGGCCTCAACAGGGGAGATAGCTGAAGCTTTCTTT. Its protein is CAIRASTGEIAEAFF.

This clonotype has just a few counts. V is TRBV20-1 and J is TRBJ2-7; D may correspond to TRBD1 or TRBD2 (5 bases each). Germline V lookup: CDR1 DFQATT, CDR2 SNEGSKA (reference sequence). The CDR3 length is 13 residues. Trimming shortened V by 3 bases and J by 7 bases, and 16 bases separated the two germline ends. CDR3 region: CSASEGLGREQYF. CDR3 sequence (DNA): TGCAGTGCTAGCGAGGGGTTAGGTCGGGAGCAGTACTTC.

Regarding this clonotype: Mismatch with germline at one junction end may stem from a read error. The rearrangement joins TRBV7-8 to TRBJ1-1; tentatively, D is TRBD1 (5 bases). The CDR3 extends over 14 amino acids. CDR1 and CDR2 (germline): SGHVS, FQNEAQ. This CDR3 reads CACSLLRGDTEAFF. In nucleotides, the CDR3 is TGTGCCTGCAGCTTATTGCGAGGGGACACTGAAGCTTTCTTT. Looking up the rest from reference TRBV7-8 and TRBJ1-1 gives the full variable domain: GAGVSQSPRYKVAKRGQDVALRCDPISGHVSLFWYQQALGQGPEFLTYFQNEAQLDKSGLPSDRFFAERPEGSVSTLKIQRTQQEDSAVYLCACSLLRGDTEAFFGQGTRLTVV.

This clonotype was picked up a small number of times. V is TRBV20-1 and J is TRBJ2-3; D unresolved. CDR1 and CDR2 from the germline V gene are DFQATT and SNEGSKA (reference sequence). V lost 5 bases and J lost 1, with 4 bases in between. The CDR3 is 11 residues long. The CDR3 is CSALGTDTQYF. The CDR3 DNA follows: TGCAGTGCTCTAGGCACAGATACGCAGTATTTT.

Only a few counts were recorded for this clonotype. The rearrangement uses TRBV15 and TRBJ2-7; D remains ambiguous. The germline V and J ends were trimmed by 0 bases and 7 bases, with 19 bases remaining between them. Germline lookup yields CDR1 LNHNV and CDR2 YYDKDF (reference sequence). CDR3 length: 16 amino acids. CDR3 sequence: CATSRDLASALKEQYF. The CDR3 DNA follows: TGTGCCACCAGCAGAGATTTGGCGTCCGCGCTTAAGGAGCAGTACTTC.

The V and J genes are TRBV4-2 and TRBJ2-3, with 7 bases that match TRBD1. Trimming took 1 base from V and 2 from J; bases not matched to a gene: 6. Germline CDR1 LGHNA, CDR2 YNFKEQ. This CDR3 contains 16 residues. CDR3 region: CASSQGTGVLTDTQYF. The CDR3 bases are TGTGCCAGCAGCCAAGGAACAGGGGTCCTCACAGATACGCAGTATTTT.

The chain links TRBV20-1 to TRBJ1-2, with a weak D call TRBD1 (6 bases). The ends were cut back, 6 bases at V and 8 bases at J, with 19 bases in the middle. This CDR3 region has 13 residues. Germline V gives CDR1 DFQATT, CDR2 SNEGSKA (reference sequence). CDR3 bases: TGCAGTGCCCCAGCCACAGGGTCCCCCGGCTACACCTTC. This translates into CSAPATGSPGYTF.

This clonotype was counted at least ten times. The genes are TRBV29-1 and TRBJ2-5; TRBD1 might be the D (5 bases). The CDR3 spans 12 residues. Between the trimmed V and J ends, which lost 1 base and 4 bases, there was a span of 7 bases. Germline loops: CDR1 SQVTM, CDR2 ANQGSEA. In DNA, the CDR3 is TGCAGCGTTGAAGCAGGGTTAGAGACCCAGTACTTC. This gives the protein CSVEAGLETQYF. Full variable domain (missing parts from reference TRBV29-1 and TRBJ2-5): SAVISQKPSRDICQRGTSLTIQCQVDSQVTMMFWYRQQPGQSLTLIATANQGSEATYESGFVIDKFPISRPNLTFSTLTVSNMSPEDSSIYLCSVEAGLETQYFGPGTRLLVL.

The V call is TRBV21-1, the J call TRBJ1-5; the tabulated D call, TRBD1, remains unverified against the DNA. TRBV21-1 is labeled a pseudogene. The CDR3 extends over 19 amino acids. DNA of the CDR3: TGTGCCAGCAGCCTTCCGAGGTTAAGCCGGGACAGGGGTAATCAGCCCCAGCATTTT. Residues: CASSLPRLSRDRGNQPQHF.

The rearrangement joins TRBV7-3 to TRBJ2-3; 8 bases agree with TRBD2. This CDR3 has 15 amino acids. Germline-derived CDR1 and CDR2 are SGHTA and FQGTGA. Trimming at V came to 4 bases and at J to 2 bases, leaving 5 bases not matched to a gene. Here the CDR3 reads CASSSRGGFTDTQYF. The CDR3 DNA reads TGTGCCAGCAGCTCACGGGGGGGGTTCACAGATACGCAGTATTTT.

In this sample, this clonotype turned up a few times. The chain has TRBV20-1 and TRBJ1-2, with D perhaps matching TRBD1 (5 bases). Per the germline V gene, CDR1 is DFQATT and CDR2 is SNEGSKA (reference sequence). The CDR3 has 17 residues. V was cut by 3 bases and J by 4 bases, with 24 bases left in between. As DNA, the CDR3 is TGCAGTGCTAGTGGCCCGTTATCAGGGTTCCTTAGCTATGGCTACACCTTC. Translation gives CSASGPLSGFLSYGYTF.

This clonotype was seen only a few times. The chain combines TRBV29-1 with TRBJ1-4; the D is unclear. The CDR3 covers 12 residues. Trimming took off 4 bases at V and 7 bases at J, with 10 bases between the two ends. Looked up from germline, CDR1 is SQVTM and CDR2 is ANQGSEA. CDR3 sequence reads: CSVGEGGEKLFF. The CDR3 DNA is TGCAGCGTTGGGGAGGGTGGTGAAAAACTGTTTTTT.

This CDR3 is CASSFLSARSQPQHF. The DNA for the CDR3 is TGTGCCAGCAGCTTCTTATCAGCAAGGAGTCAGCCCCAGCATTTT. The chain has TRBV7-2 and TRBJ1-5; D not resolved. The CDR3 totals 15 residues. Germline CDR1 and CDR2: SGHTA and FQGNSA. The ends were cut back, 3 bases at V and 6 bases at J, with 15 bases in the middle. The whole variable domain, remainder taken from reference TRBV7-2 and TRBJ1-5, is GAGVSQSPSNKVTEKGKDVELRCDPISGHTALYWYRQSLGQGLEFLIYFQGNSAPDKSGLPSDRFSAERTGGSVSTLTIQRTQQEDSAVYLCASSFLSARSQPQHFGDGTRLSIL.

V gene TRBV29-1 combines with J gene TRBJ1-2; the D is unclear. The ends were cut back, 4 bases at V and 0 bases at J, with 6 bases in the middle. Germline loops: CDR1 SQVTM, CDR2 ANQGSEA. The CDR3 has 12 residues. CDR3 region: CSVVTPNYGYTF. In nucleotides, the CDR3 is TGCAGCGTTGTTACCCCTAACTATGGCTACACCTTC. The full variable domain, rest sourced from reference TRBV29-1 and TRBJ1-2, is SAVISQKPSRDICQRGTSLTIQCQVDSQVTMMFWYRQQPGQSLTLIATANQGSEATYESGFVIDKFPISRPNLTFSTLTVSNMSPEDSSIYLCSVVTPNYGYTFGSGTRLTVV.

This clonotype was recorded at least ten times. This chain links TRBV15 with TRBJ2-5; TRBD2 agrees at 7 bases. The junction had 3 bases not matched to a gene; V was cut back by 0 bases and J by 2 bases. Looked up from germline, CDR1 is LNHNV and CDR2 is YYDKDF (reference sequence). This CDR3 comprises 15 residues. CDR3 coding DNA: TGTGCCACCAGCAGAGATCCTAGCGGACAAGAGACCCAGTACTTC. This encodes CATSRDPSGQETQYF.

The rearrangement joins TRBV21-1 to TRBJ2-4; the D call TRBD2 from the table was never checked on the DNA. TRBV21-1 is noted as a pseudogene. This CDR3 region has 23 residues. CDR3: CASSDTRTSGGLAPPIAKNIQYF. The CDR3 DNA follows: TGTGCCAGCAGCGACACCCGAACTAGCGGGGGCCTAGCCCCCCCCATAGCCAAAAACATTCAGTACTTC.

This clonotype was counted between two and nine times. The chain has TRBV24-1 and TRBJ2-1, with 12 bases fitting TRBD2. This CDR3 has 16 amino acids. Germline CDR1 KGHDR, CDR2 SFDVKD. The trim removed 4 bases at V and 6 bases at J, leaving 6 bases unmatched. CDR3 sequence reads: CATSDPGTSGSNEQFF. CDR3 bases: TGTGCCACCAGTGACCCCGGGACTAGCGGGTCCAATGAGCAGTTCTTC.

The V and J genes are TRBV7-2 and TRBJ2-3; 9 positions agree with TRBD2. J gave up 0 bases and V 0 bases, and 4 bases lay outside the gene matches. CDR3 length equals 17 residues. Per the germline V gene, CDR1 is SGHTA and CDR2 is FQGNSA. CDR3 amino acids: CASSLAGTSLSTDTQYF. In nucleotides, the CDR3 is TGTGCCAGCAGCTTAGCGGGGACTAGCCTTAGCACAGATACGCAGTATTTT.

The chain combines TRBV18 with TRBJ1-6, with 8 bases matching TRBD1. This CDR3 is 13 amino acids long. Germline V gives CDR1 KGHSH, CDR2 LQKENI. V trimming: 8 bases; J trimming: 10 bases; junction bases outside the gene matches: 7. The CDR3, as DNA: TGTGCCAGCGGCGACAGGGGCTACTCACCCCTCCACTTT. Translation gives CASGDRGYSPLHF.